Presented here are 16 T cell receptor beta chains from one specimen sequenced in a study of OX40 agonist ivuxolimab in advanced cancers. Using immunoSEQ multiplex PCR, the repertoire was profiled, and TCRdb retains in-frame clones only, with some absent. This sample carries under 85,000 clones, roughly 81% of them seen once, and the ten largest clones take about 5%. The sample here was CD4+ or CD8+ T cells sorted from blood, taken in a trial of the OX40 agonist ivuxolimab. These receptors originate from an adult with an advanced solid tumor such as melanoma, head and neck, liver or kidney cancer.

The chain employs TRBV7-3 and TRBJ2-1; 7 bases fit TRBD1. The CDR3 is 14 residues long. Germline CDR1 SGHTA, CDR2 FQGTGA. Trimming removed 5 bases from V and 5 bases from J; junction bases left unmatched: 6. The CDR3 nucleotides are TGTGCCAGCAGCACCACAGGGGCAAACAATGAGCAGTTCTTC. Translated: CASSTTGANNEQFF.

The V call is TRBV28, the J call TRBJ2-3, with a possible D match to TRBD2 (6 bases). With 2 bases removed from V and 7 bases from J, the gap between germline ends came to 16 bases. Germline V gene sequence: CDR1 MDHEN, CDR2 SYDVKM. CDR3 length: 15 amino acids. The CDR3 coding sequence is TGTGCCAGCAGTTTACCCGGGACTGGAGCTAATACGCAGTATTTT. Translated, it gives CASSLPGTGANTQYF.

The chain couples TRBV19 to TRBJ2-7; D gene ambiguous. Trimming removed 3 bases from V and 2 bases from J, with 11 bases in between. Germline V gene data show CDR1 as LNHDA and CDR2 as SQIVND (reference sequence). There are 14 residues in the CDR3. CDR3 DNA sequence: TGTGCCAGTAGTATTACCCCAACCACCTACGAGCAGTACTTC. This sequence encodes CASSITPTTYEQYF.

The rearrangement links TRBV5-8 to TRBJ1-2, with TRBD1 matching 7 bases. The ends lost 2 bases at V and 3 bases at J; junction bases unmatched: 7. The CDR3 totals 15 residues. Germline assignment: CDR1 SGHTS and CDR2 YDEGEE. CDR3 nucleotide sequence: TGTGCCAGCAGCTTAGCGTACAGGGGTCACTATGGCTACACCTTC. Protein product: CASSLAYRGHYGYTF.

The V and J genes are TRBV5-1 and TRBJ2-3; tentative D call: TRBD1 (5 bases). Trimming pared 4 bases from V and 5 bases from J, leaving 17 bases between. The CDR3 has 15 amino acids. CDR1 and CDR2 (germline): SGHRS, YFSETQ. The CDR3 protein is CASSNTGRNQDTQYF. CDR3 nucleotide sequence: TGCGCCAGCAGCAATACAGGAAGGAATCAAGATACGCAGTATTTT.

This rearrangement joins TRBV6-6 to TRBJ2-7; TRBD1 is a possible D gene (6 bases). This CDR3 has 13 amino acids. V gave up 6 bases and J gave up 5 bases, with 14 bases separating them. The germline V gene encodes CDR1 MNHNY and CDR2 SVGAGI (reference sequence). Here the CDR3 reads CASRVTGIDEQYF. The CDR3 coding sequence is TGTGCCAGCAGGGTTACAGGGATCGACGAGCAGTACTTC.

The chain uses TRBV2 and TRBJ2-5; the D gene is possibly TRBD1 (7 bases). In germline, CDR1 is SNHLY, CDR2 FYNNEI. The CDR3 covers 12 residues. Trimming left V 11 bases short and J 2 bases short, with 12 bases between. The CDR3 here is CAGGTEQETQYF. DNA for the CDR3: TGTGCCGGGGGGACAGAACAAGAGACCCAGTACTTC. The whole variable domain, remainder taken from reference TRBV2 and TRBJ2-5, is EPEVTQTPSHQVTQMGQEVILRCVPISNHLYFYWYRQILGQKVEFLVSFYNNEISEKSEIFDDQFSVERPDGSNFTLKIRSTKLEDSAMYFCAGGTEQETQYFGPGTRLLVL.

This clone was seen repeatedly, ten times or more. V gene TRBV6-5 combines with J gene TRBJ2-7; possibly TRBD1 or TRBD2 for D (5 bases each). The CDR3 totals 15 residues. Germline CDR1 is MNHEY and CDR2 is SVGAGI. V was trimmed by 5 bases and J by 3 bases, leaving 17 bases between them. The CDR3 region has the DNA TGTGCCAGCAGTCCGCCGGGACGGGTCCTCTACGAGCAGTACTTC. It specifies CASSPPGRVLYEQYF.

The chain uses TRBV19 and TRBJ2-3, with 8 positions matching TRBD1. V shed 3 bases and J 0 bases; nucleotides not matched to a gene: 26. CDR1 and CDR2 from the germline V gene are LNHDA and SQIVND (reference sequence). This CDR3 comprises 23 residues. Written as DNA, the CDR3 is TGTGCCAGTAGTATTGCGAGTACCAACACCCATAGAAACAGGGGGATCAGCACAGATACGCAGTATTTT. Translating gives CASSIASTNTHRNRGISTDTQYF. The full variable domain, its missing parts supplied by reference TRBV19 and TRBJ2-3, is DGGITQSPKYLFRKEGQNVTLSCEQNLNHDAMYWYRQDPGQGLRLIYYSQIVNDFQKGDIAEGYSVSREKKESFPLTVTSAQKNPTAFYLCASSIASTNTHRNRGISTDTQYFGPGTRLTVL.

The gene calls are TRBV6-5 and TRBJ2-7; TRBD2 matches at 7 bases. The V segment lost 0 bases and the J segment 0 bases; nucleotides outside the gene matches: 2. Looked up from germline, CDR1 is MNHEY and CDR2 is SVGAGI. This CDR3 contains 15 residues. The CDR3 bases are TGTGCCAGCAGTTACTCCCAGCGGGGCTCCTACGAGCAGTACTTC. Protein sequence: CASSYSQRGSYEQYF.

The chain recombines TRBV4-2 with TRBJ1-1; D possibly corresponds to TRBD1 (5 bases). The germline V and J ends were trimmed by 5 bases and 0 bases, with 13 bases remaining between them. The CDR3 loop spans 15 amino acids. Germline V gene sequence: CDR1 LGHNA, CDR2 YNFKEQ. In DNA form, the CDR3 reads TGTGCCAGCAGCTCGCCGGGACCGGTGAACACTGAAGCTTTCTTT. Translating it yields CASSSPGPVNTEAFF.

The chain links TRBV11-3 to TRBJ2-2; a weak D match, TRBD2 (5 bases). CDR3 length equals 15 residues. V was pared by 3 bases and J by 0 bases, with 8 bases between. The germline CDR1 and CDR2 sequences are SGHNT and YENEEA. CDR3 sequence reads: CASSLGVANTGELFF. The CDR3, as DNA: TGTGCCAGCAGCTTGGGAGTCGCGAACACCGGGGAGCTGTTTTTT.

The genes are TRBV29-1 and TRBJ2-6; 7 nucleotides align to TRBD2. V dropped 1 base and J dropped 10; count of bases not matched to a gene: 7. Germline loops: CDR1 SQVTM, CDR2 ANQGSEA. The CDR3 loop spans 14 amino acids. CDR3 DNA sequence: TGCAGCGTTGAAGGGGGGAGGGATTTGAACGTCCTGACTTTC. This sequence encodes CSVEGGRDLNVLTF.

The chain recombines TRBV6-1 with TRBJ1-6; tentative D call: TRBD1 (5 bases). V lost 7 bases, J lost 7 bases, and 11 bases lay in between. Germline V lookup: CDR1 MNHNS, CDR2 SASEGT. The CDR3 contains 13 residues. CDR3 protein: CASIPTVNSPLHF. For the CDR3, the DNA is TGTGCCAGCATTCCGACAGTAAATTCACCCCTCCACTTT.

The J gene is TRBJ1-2, the V gene TRBV4-1, with D uncertain. The CDR3 runs 16 residues. Germline lookup yields CDR1 MGHRA and CDR2 YSYEKL. V lost 0 bases and J 2 bases, leaving 13 bases between the germline ends. The CDR3 protein is CASSQDRRTLNYGYTF. The CDR3 nucleotides read TGCGCCAGCAGCCAAGATAGGAGGACGCTCAACTATGGCTACACCTTC.

The chain combines TRBV5-4 with TRBJ2-1; D is unclear. The CDR3 has 15 amino acids. Trimming shortened V by 5 bases and J by 3 bases, and 15 bases separated the two germline ends. The germline gives CDR1 SGHNT, CDR2 YYREEE (reference sequence). Written as DNA, the CDR3 is TGTGCCAGCAGAGCCGGTCATGGGCTCTACAATGAGCAGTTCTTC. Encoded protein: CASRAGHGLYNEQFF.